Below are 26 T cell receptor beta chains sequenced from a single sample in a study of human T cells and chemical hapten exposure. Time point given: patch test 1, 2 weeks after DPC sensitization. Treatment here: therapeutic diphenylcyclopropenone sensitization with weekly scalp DPC. MiXCR, run by TCRdb on the RACE reads, gives a single entry per CDR3 protein. This sample has tens of thousands of distinct CDR3 sequences, with about 9.3% found just once. The starting material was whole blood, obtained in connection with sensitization to the hapten diphenylcyclopropenone (DPC). The receptors come from a woman in her thirties or forties with alopecia areata. Some clones in this sample may be carry-over from other donors' samples.

This clonotype was recorded many times. V and J are TRBV6-5 and TRBJ2-1; D is unresolved. The V gene's germline CDR1 is MNHEY and CDR2 SVGAGI. This CDR3 has 12 residues. The V end was cut by 7 bases, the J end by 6 bases, with 10 bases between. Here the CDR3 DNA reads TGTGCCAGCAACCTTCCGAGCAATGAGCAGTTCTTC. Its protein is CASNLPSNEQFF.

This clonotype has a count of ten or more. The chain couples TRBV28 to TRBJ1-6, with 9 bases fitting TRBD1. The length of the CDR3 is 15 residues. Losses at the gene ends were 5 bases for V and 7 bases for J; bases not matched to a gene: 6. CDR1 MDHEN and CDR2 SYDVKM come from the germline V gene. As DNA, the CDR3 is TGTGCCAGCAGTCTAGGGACAGGGCCGAATTCACCCCTCCACTTT. It translates to CASSLGTGPNSPLHF.

Ten or more counts support this clonotype. The chain uses TRBV10-1 and TRBJ2-1; D remains ambiguous. V gave up 6 bases and J gave up 0 bases, with 15 bases separating them. Germline lookup yields CDR1 WNHNN and CDR2 SYGVQD (reference sequence). The CDR3 covers 16 residues. The CDR3 DNA reads TGCGCCAGCAGAGGCAAACTCGCGAGCTCCTACAATGAGCAGTTCTTC. It yields the protein CASRGKLASSYNEQFF.

J is TRBJ2-7 and V is TRBV5-1, with D maybe TRBD1 (6 bases). Germline CDR1 reads SGHRS; CDR2 reads YFSETQ. This CDR3 region has 15 residues. Trimming shortened V by 4 bases and J by 7 bases, and 21 bases separated the two germline ends. For the CDR3, the DNA is TGCGCCAGCAGCCTTATTTTACAGGGAACGAGGGAGCAGTACTTC. Amino acid sequence: CASSLILQGTREQYF.

The sample holds many counts of this clonotype. V usage is TRBV11-1 and J usage is TRBJ1-1; D remains ambiguous. Trimming cost V 1 base and J 0 bases, with 9 bases left between them. The CDR3 has 15 residues. The V gene's germline CDR1 is SGHAT and CDR2 FQDESV (reference sequence). The CDR3 sequence: CASSLGFNLNTEAFF. In DNA, the CDR3 is TGTGCCAGCAGCTTAGGATTTAACCTGAACACTGAAGCTTTCTTT.

The table lists this clonotype with many counts. The rearrangement uses TRBV7-2 and TRBJ2-5; 9 positions agree with TRBD1. The germline V gene encodes CDR1 SGHTA and CDR2 FQGNSA. This CDR3 contains 17 residues. The V segment lost 2 bases and the J segment 4 bases; nucleotides outside the gene matches: 11. The CDR3 spells CASSLIPHMTGGETQYF. DNA for the CDR3: TGTGCCAGCAGCTTAATTCCCCATATGACAGGGGGAGAGACCCAGTACTTC. Full variable domain (rest looked up from reference TRBV7-2 and TRBJ2-5): GAGVSQSPSNKVTEKGKDVELRCDPISGHTALYWYRQSLGQGLEFLIYFQGNSAPDKSGLPSDRFSAERTGGSVSTLTIQRTQQEDSAVYLCASSLIPHMTGGETQYFGPGTRLLVL.

This clonotype was seen repeatedly, ten times or more. The chain uses TRBV20-1 and TRBJ2-7, with 7 nucleotides matching TRBD1. The CDR3 is 14 amino acids. CDR1 DFQATT and CDR2 SNEGSKA come from the germline V gene (reference sequence). V was pared by 5 bases and J by 3 bases, with 10 bases of the junction left unmatched. Here the CDR3 DNA reads TGCAGTGCTCCCCCGGGACAGTCAATCTACGAGCAGTACTTC. It yields the protein CSAPPGQSIYEQYF.

This clonotype was counted ten times or more. V gene TRBV6-2 or TRBV6-3 combines with J gene TRBJ2-7; 7 bases match TRBD1. Trimming removed 5 bases from V and 6 bases from J; junction bases left unmatched: 10. Germline assignment: CDR1 MNHEY and CDR2 SVGEGT. CDR3 length: 14 amino acids. CDR3 loop: CASSQSDRATEQYF. In DNA, the CDR3 is TGTGCCAGCAGTCAATCCGACAGGGCAACCGAGCAGTACTTC.

This clonotype showed up many times. The chain links TRBV9 to TRBJ2-7; perhaps D is TRBD1 or TRBD2 (5 bases each). Germline V lookup: CDR1 SGDLS, CDR2 YYNGEE. V was clipped by 4 bases and J by 3 bases, with 11 bases between them. The CDR3 runs 13 residues. CDR3: CASSRRGDYEQYF. CDR3 nucleotides: TGTGCCAGCAGCCGTAGAGGGGACTACGAGCAGTACTTC.

This clonotype was counted many times. The V and J genes are TRBV9 and TRBJ2-5; tentatively, D is TRBD2 (6 bases). CDR3 length: 14 amino acids. Germline lookup yields CDR1 SGDLS and CDR2 YYNGEE. With 2 bases removed from V and 5 bases from J, the gap between germline ends came to 13 bases. The CDR3 spells CASSVSAGAETQYF. The CDR3 region has the DNA TGTGCCAGCAGCGTCTCAGCGGGTGCGGAGACCCAGTACTTC.

This clonotype was detected a few times. This rearrangement joins TRBV29-1 to TRBJ1-1; the D gene is possibly TRBD1 (5 bases). Trimming cost V 5 bases and J 6 bases, with 7 bases left between them. The CDR3 has 10 residues. Germline CDR1 reads SQVTM; CDR2 reads ANQGSEA. The CDR3 DNA follows: TGCAGCGTTAGGGACGCTGAAGCTTTCTTT. This gives the protein CSVRDAEAFF.

The gene calls are TRBV12-3 or TRBV12-4 and TRBJ1-1; weak D call: TRBD1 (5 bases). Trimming removed 1 base from V and 4 bases from J, with 10 bases in between. CDR3 size: 14 residues. CDR3 coding DNA: TGTGCCAGCAGTTTAGGAGGGGTGAGCACTGAAGCTTTCTTT. Its protein is CASSLGGVSTEAFF.

At least ten counts were recorded for this clonotype. The rearrangement joins TRBV28 to TRBJ1-2, with 7 bases matching TRBD1. The germline gives CDR1 MDHEN, CDR2 SYDVKM. CDR3 length: 15 amino acids. After removal of 6 bases from V and 2 bases from J, the junction contained 9 bases not matched to a gene. This CDR3 is CASSSQGKGNYGYTF. The CDR3 DNA reads TGTGCCAGCAGCTCACAGGGGAAAGGAAACTATGGCTACACCTTC.

This clonotype was observed a few times. This chain connects TRBV5-1 to TRBJ2-7; 8 bases fit TRBD2. Trimming removed 0 bases from V and 5 bases from J; junction bases left unmatched: 4. CDR3 size: 14 residues. Germline V gene sequence: CDR1 SGHRS, CDR2 YFSETQ. CDR3 nucleotide sequence: TGCGCCAGCAGCTTGGTAGCGGGGTCGGACGAGCAGTACTTC. Its translation is CASSLVAGSDEQYF.

The genes are TRBV4-2 and TRBJ2-7; 10 nucleotides align to TRBD1. With V trimmed by 1 base and J by 6 bases, 9 bases remained unmatched. This CDR3 has 16 amino acids. CDR1 LGHNA and CDR2 YNFKEQ come from the germline V gene. The CDR3 bases are TGTGCCAGCAGCCAAGGGGCGACAGGGGGCCTCGGCGAGCAGTACTTC. It is translated as CASSQGATGGLGEQYF.

The table lists this clonotype with many counts. The rearrangement links TRBV4-2 to TRBJ2-3; D possibly corresponds to TRBD2 (5 bases). Germline V gives CDR1 LGHNA, CDR2 YNFKEQ. V was cut by 7 bases and J by 0 bases, with 11 bases left in between. CDR3 length: 14 residues. CDR3 amino acids: CASTIPGSTDTQYF. In DNA, the CDR3 is TGTGCCAGCACTATTCCGGGGAGCACAGATACGCAGTATTTT.

This clonotype was found a few times. The J gene is TRBJ2-7, the V gene TRBV30; D is perhaps TRBD1 or TRBD2 (6 bases each). Germline V gene sequence: CDR1 GTSNPN, CDR2 SVGIG (reference sequence). This CDR3 is 13 amino acids long. V lost 4 bases to trimming and J lost 2 bases, with 12 bases between them. The CDR3 region has the DNA TGTGCCTGGACGGAGGGGGAACCCTACGAGCAGTACTTC. This encodes CAWTEGEPYEQYF.

This clonotype was recorded many times. The chain combines TRBV20-1 with TRBJ1-1, with D perhaps TRBD1 (5 bases). CDR3 length equals 14 residues. Germline loops: CDR1 DFQATT, CDR2 SNEGSKA (reference sequence). The V gene lost 6 bases and the J gene lost 8 bases, with 22 bases spanning the gap. Here the CDR3 DNA reads TGCAGTGCGCTGCTATCCGGGACCCGGGACGAAGCTTTCTTT. It specifies CSALLSGTRDEAFF.

This clonotype showed up many times. This chain joins TRBV6-5 and TRBJ2-6; D is possibly TRBD1 (6 bases). Between the trimmed V and J ends, which lost 2 bases and 2 bases, there was a span of 7 bases. Germline V gene sequence: CDR1 MNHEY, CDR2 SVGAGI. The CDR3 extends over 15 amino acids. CDR3 residues: CASSYRGTGANVLTF. The CDR3 DNA reads as TGTGCCAGCAGTTACAGGGGGACTGGGGCCAACGTCCTGACTTTC.

This clonotype has a count of ten or more. The chain employs TRBV27 and TRBJ2-5; the D is unclear. The germline gives CDR1 MNHEY, CDR2 SMNVEV (reference sequence). Trimming pared 5 bases from V and 1 base from J, leaving 8 bases between. The CDR3 is made up of 13 amino acids. The CDR3 bases are TGTGCCAGCAGTACCGGGTCCCAAGAGACCCAGTACTTC. Amino acid sequence: CASSTGSQETQYF.

This clonotype was observed many times. The chain uses TRBV30 and TRBJ2-5, with D maybe TRBD2 (7 bases). Between the trimmed V and J ends, which lost 3 bases and 1 base, there was a span of 12 bases. This CDR3 has 14 residues. The germline V gene encodes CDR1 GTSNPN and CDR2 SVGIG (reference sequence). The CDR3 loop is CAWRRGGTQETQYF. The CDR3 region has the DNA TGTGCCTGGAGGAGGGGGGGTACCCAAGAGACCCAGTACTTC.

The chain joins TRBV4-3 to TRBJ1-1, with D hard to call. Germline CDR1 and CDR2: LGHNA and YSLEER. Trimming removed 4 bases at V and 2 bases at J, with 8 bases between. There are 13 residues in the CDR3. Here the CDR3 DNA reads TGCGCCAGCAGCCTTGAGGGAAACACTGAAGCTTTCTTT. This gives the protein CASSLEGNTEAFF.

As to this clonotype: A read error may be the cause here, since a much bigger clone is one base away. The J gene is TRBJ1-5, the V gene TRBV2, with 9 bases fitting TRBD1. Germline V gene data show CDR1 as SNHLY and CDR2 as FYNNEI. The CDR3 runs to 16 residues. J was trimmed by 4 bases and V by 6 bases; bases with no gene match: 10. DNA for the CDR3: TGTGCCAGCAGCTTCAGGACAGGGGAAACAAATCAGCCCCAGCATTTT. Amino acid sequence: CASSFRTGETNQPQHF.

The sample holds many counts of this clonotype. The chain's CDR3 is CSVRQQARSTDTQYF. CDR3 DNA: TGCAGCGTTCGCCAACAGGCCCGTTCGACAGATACGCAGTATTTT. V is TRBV29-1 and J is TRBJ2-3; perhaps TRBD1 as D (5 bases). Trimming stripped 5 bases from V and 3 bases from J, with 18 bases between. Germline V gives CDR1 SQVTM, CDR2 ANQGSEA. The CDR3 is 15 residues long.

This clonotype was recorded a few times. As DNA, the CDR3 is TGTGCCAGCATAGGGACAGGGGGACAGTATTTT. Its translation: CASIGTGGQYF. V gene TRBV28 combines with J gene TRBJ2-3, with 11 positions matching TRBD1. Trimming removed 7 bases from V and 12 bases from J; junction bases left unmatched: 3. Germline V gives CDR1 MDHEN, CDR2 SYDVKM. The CDR3 runs to 11 residues.

This clonotype was detected only a few times. This chain uses TRBV14 with TRBJ1-2; D is ambiguous. Germline CDR1 is SGHDN and CDR2 is FVKESK. Trimming took off 0 bases at V and 5 bases at J, with 10 bases between the two ends. The CDR3 is made up of 14 amino acids. The CDR3 sequence is CASSQESSPYGYTF. The CDR3, as DNA: TGTGCCAGCAGCCAAGAGAGTTCTCCTTATGGCTACACCTTC.